The entry below describes one T cell receptor beta chain. Its antigen is undetermined. This sample stems from a study of T cell responses to AZD1222 COVID-19 vaccine. Looking at the study overall: The analysis combined second doses at about 4 or about 12 weeks. Study findings and constraints: Vaccination with two AZD1222 doses was followed by a rise in Spike-specific TCR breadth and depth.

Sequencing was performed with immunoSEQ multiplex PCR; in TCRdb, only in-frame clones are kept and a portion is missing. Of about 140,000 clones in the sample, under 95% were seen once. CDR3 length: 18 residues. CDR1 is MDHEN, CDR2 SYDVKM, per germline. V gave up 2 bases and J gave up 2 bases; unmatched junction bases: 14. The sample here was peripheral blood, taken on day 0 of AZD1222 vaccination. This receptor was obtained from an adult in good health. The chain recombines TRBV28 with TRBJ2-7; 8 bases are shared with TRBD1. The CDR3 loop reads CASSLPLRTGPDTYEQYF. The CDR3 DNA reads as TGTGCCAGCAGTTTACCTCTGAGGACAGGGCCGGACACCTACGAGCAGTACTTC.